These 28 T cell receptor beta chains share one sample of origin, sequenced in a study of human T cells and chemical hapten exposure. Time point reported: patch test 2, 6 weeks after DPC sensitization. Described treatment: therapeutic diphenylcyclopropenone sensitization with weekly scalp DPC. Blood, whole and unfractionated, served as the source for total RNA extraction. TCRdb analysed the RACE reads with MiXCR anew, one entry per CDR3 protein. The sample contains 35,000 to 50,000 distinct CDR3 sequences, 9.6% of which appear only once. The sample in question was whole blood, obtained in connection with sensitization to the hapten diphenylcyclopropenone (DPC). The receptor set was obtained from a woman aged 25 to 45 with alopecia areata. Some clones in this sample may be carry-over from other donors' samples.

Within the sample, this clonotype is medium-sized. J is TRBJ1-1 and V is TRBV7-8; D gene uncertain. CDR1 is SGHVS and CDR2 is FQNEAQ in the germline V gene. V gave up 1 base and J gave up 11 bases, with 20 bases separating them. The CDR3 runs 15 residues. CDR3 sequence reads: CASSLGSGLKTLAFF. The CDR3 nucleotides read TGTGCCAGCAGCTTAGGGTCGGGGTTGAAAACATTGGCTTTCTTT.

This clonotype was detected many times. The chain links TRBV7-2 to TRBJ2-5; 7 positions match TRBD1. The CDR3 extends over 13 amino acids. Germline V gene sequence: CDR1 SGHTA, CDR2 FQGNSA. The V gene end was trimmed by 5 bases and the J gene end by 5 bases; junction bases not matched to a gene: 5. CDR3 sequence: CASSRTGAETQYF. The CDR3 nucleotides read TGTGCCAGCAGCCGCACAGGGGCGGAGACCCAGTACTTC.

V is TRBV7-9 and J is TRBJ2-5; 9 nucleotides line up with TRBD1. The CDR3 totals 17 residues. Germline V gene data show CDR1 as SEHNR and CDR2 as FQNEAQ (reference sequence). V trimming: 3 bases; J trimming: 2 bases; junction bases outside the gene matches: 10. Here the CDR3 reads CASSLARTGEVQETQYF. In DNA, the CDR3 is TGTGCCAGCAGCTTGGCTAGGACAGGGGAGGTTCAAGAGACCCAGTACTTC.

Only a few counts were recorded for this clonotype. The V call is TRBV6-6, the J call TRBJ2-7, with D maybe TRBD1 (5 bases). Germline V lookup: CDR1 MNHNY, CDR2 SVGAGI (reference sequence). Between the trimmed V and J ends, which lost 3 bases and 5 bases, there was a span of 17 bases. This CDR3 contains 15 residues. For the CDR3, the DNA is TGTGCCAGCAGTTATGGACCGCTAGGGGATGACGAGCAGTACTTC. This translates into CASSYGPLGDDEQYF.

The V and J genes are TRBV29-1 and TRBJ2-2; 8 bases are a match to TRBD1. The CDR3 covers 14 residues. Trimming cost V 5 bases and J 1 base; bases outside gene matches: 3. The germline CDR1 and CDR2 sequences are SQVTM and ANQGSEA. The CDR3 DNA follows: TGCAGCGTTAGCAGGGGGCAGAACACCGGGGAGCTGTTTTTT. Its translation: CSVSRGQNTGELFF.

The CDR3, as DNA: TGTGCCAGCAGTTTCAGTACTCGCCAGCCCCAGCATTTT. It yields the protein CASSFSTRQPQHF. The chain combines TRBV27 with TRBJ1-5, with D uncertain. The CDR3 contains 13 residues. Germline V gene sequence: CDR1 MNHEY, CDR2 SMNVEV (reference sequence). Between the trimmed V and J ends, which lost 3 bases and 7 bases, there was a span of 10 bases.

This clonotype was recorded at least ten times. The gene calls are TRBV27 and TRBJ1-2; D is uncertain. Trimming left V 5 bases short and J 4 bases short, with 11 bases between. CDR1 is MNHEY and CDR2 is SMNVEV in the germline V gene (reference sequence). This CDR3 region has 13 residues. CDR3 nucleotides: TGTGCCAGCAGTCTCGGATTTAGCTATGGCTACACCTTC. As protein: CASSLGFSYGYTF.

This clonotype was found a few times. V and J are TRBV7-8 and TRBJ2-1; no firm D call. V shed 1 base and J shed 10 bases, with 5 bases lying between them. Germline CDR1 and CDR2: SGHVS and FQNEAQ. CDR3 length: 11 amino acids. This chain's CDR3 is CASSLEREQFF. CDR3 DNA sequence: TGTGCCAGCAGCTTAGAGCGCGAGCAGTTCTTC.

This clonotype was observed a handful of times. The V and J genes are TRBV4-1 and TRBJ1-4; D might be TRBD1 (6 bases). The V end lost 1 base, the J end lost 6 bases, and 12 bases lay between the germline ends. Germline V gives CDR1 MGHRA, CDR2 YSYEKL. The length of the CDR3 is 15 residues. The CDR3 nucleotides read TGCGCCAGCAGCCAAGGGCAGGGGTGGGATGAAAAACTGTTTTTT. Translating gives CASSQGQGWDEKLFF.

This clonotype occurred many times. This sequence joins TRBV5-1 and TRBJ2-7; D ambiguous. Trimming pared 0 bases from V and 1 base from J, leaving 11 bases between. CDR1 is SGHRS, CDR2 YFSETQ, per germline. This CDR3 contains 15 residues. This chain's CDR3 is CASSLEGFGSYEQYF. CDR3 bases: TGCGCCAGCAGCTTGGAAGGGTTCGGTTCCTACGAGCAGTACTTC.

In this sample, this clonotype turned up a few times. J is TRBJ1-3 and V is TRBV4-2, with D possibly matching TRBD1 (6 bases). The V and J ends lost 3 bases and 2 bases respectively, with 8 bases between them. The germline V gene has CDR1 LGHNA and CDR2 YNFKEQ. The CDR3 contains 14 residues. CDR3 region: CASSQGGPGNTIYF. The CDR3 DNA follows: TGTGCCAGCAGCCAGGGGGGGCCTGGAAACACCATATATTTT.

V and J are TRBV19 and TRBJ2-2; the match to TRBD1 covers 7 bases. The CDR3 has 15 residues. CDR1 and CDR2 from the germline V gene are LNHDA and SQIVND (reference sequence). V shed 2 bases, J shed 4 bases, and the junction held 4 bases outside the gene matches. In DNA, the CDR3 is TGTGCCAGTAGTATACTCAGGGGGAGCACCGGGGAGCTGTTTTTT. It is translated as CASSILRGSTGELFF.

The J gene is TRBJ1-1, the V gene TRBV28; 7 positions agree with TRBD1. J was trimmed by 0 bases and V by 5 bases; bases with no gene match: 9. The CDR3 runs to 16 residues. In germline, CDR1 is MDHEN, CDR2 SYDVKM. The chain's CDR3 is CASSATGRFVNTEAFF. In DNA form, the CDR3 reads TGTGCCAGCAGTGCGACAGGGCGTTTTGTGAACACTGAAGCTTTCTTT.

This chain connects TRBV5-6 to TRBJ2-1; the D call may be TRBD1 or TRBD2 (5 bases each). The CDR3 covers 16 residues. The V end was cut by 4 bases, the J end by 1 base, with 15 bases between. Germline V lookup: CDR1 SGHDT, CDR2 YYEEEE. CDR3 amino acids: CASSLPGLGSYNEQFF. DNA of the CDR3: TGTGCCAGCAGCCTCCCGGGGCTGGGGTCCTACAATGAGCAGTTCTTC.

This clonotype showed up just a few times. The V and J genes are TRBV28 and TRBJ1-2, with TRBD1 as a possible D gene (6 bases). Trimming took 8 bases from V and 7 from J, leaving 11 bases between them. This CDR3 spans 11 amino acids. Germline V CDR1 and CDR2: MDHEN, SYDVKM. The CDR3, as DNA: TGTGCCAGCGGACAGCCTCGTGGCTACACCTTC. This codes for CASGQPRGYTF.

This chain links TRBV6-2 or TRBV6-3 with TRBJ2-5, with TRBD2 identical over 8 bases. The CDR3 is made up of 16 amino acids. Germline CDR1 is MNHEY and CDR2 is SVGEGT. V gave up 2 bases and J gave up 1 base; unmatched junction bases: 6. The CDR3 here is CASSYGFRGGQETQYF. CDR3 sequence (DNA): TGTGCCAGCAGTTACGGTTTCCGGGGGGGCCAAGAGACCCAGTACTTC.

This clonotype occurred a few times. This chain links TRBV5-1 with TRBJ2-7; possible D gene TRBD2, 6 bases. Germline CDR1 is SGHRS and CDR2 is YFSETQ. This CDR3 is 15 amino acids long. Trimming left V 4 bases short and J 1 base short, with 15 bases between. CDR3 region: CASSKGTPSSYEQYF. CDR3 coding DNA: TGCGCCAGCAGCAAAGGGACTCCGAGTTCCTACGAGCAGTACTTC.

This clonotype was seen at least ten times. V usage is TRBV21-1 and J usage is TRBJ2-7; the DNA was not used to check the table's D call, TRBD1. TRBV21-1 is described as a pseudogene. CDR3 length: 13 residues. The CDR3 bases are TGTGCCAGCAGCAAAGCGCCAGGGAACGAGCAGTACTTC. Protein product: CASSKAPGNEQYF.

This sequence joins TRBV9 and TRBJ1-2; D remains ambiguous. The CDR3 spans 13 residues. Per germline, CDR1 SGDLS and CDR2 YYNGEE. Trimming left V 4 bases short and J 4 bases short, with 11 bases between. The CDR3 bases are TGTGCCAGCAGCACCCCCGGAATCTATGGCTACACCTTC. Translation: CASSTPGIYGYTF.

This clonotype has a handful of counts. The chain has TRBV28 and TRBJ1-2; D possibly corresponds to TRBD1 (5 bases). CDR3 size: 16 residues. CDR1 is MDHEN, CDR2 SYDVKM, per germline. Trimming cost V 5 bases and J 2 bases, with 18 bases left between them. The CDR3 spells CASSGRQGSPNYGYTF. The DNA of the CDR3 is TGTGCCAGCAGTGGCCGGCAGGGTTCCCCCAACTATGGCTACACCTTC.

This clonotype was recorded at least ten times. The chain employs TRBV15 and TRBJ1-5; D is unresolved. The V end lost 0 bases, the J end lost 7 bases, and 10 bases lay between the germline ends. Germline V gives CDR1 LNHNV, CDR2 YYDKDF (reference sequence). The CDR3 extends over 14 amino acids. In DNA, the CDR3 is TGTGCCACCAGCAGAGATTCTGGGTGGCAGCCCCAGCATTTT. Protein product: CATSRDSGWQPQHF.

This clonotype was seen a handful of times. The gene calls are TRBV6-4 and TRBJ1-1; 9 positions agree with TRBD1. This CDR3 has 14 residues. Trimming at V came to 6 bases and at J to 1 base, leaving 3 bases not matched to a gene. Germline V gene sequence: CDR1 MRHNA, CDR2 SNTAGT. The chain's CDR3 is CASSPGQGNTEAFF. The CDR3 nucleotides read TGTGCCAGCAGCCCGGGACAGGGGAACACTGAAGCTTTCTTT.

This clonotype was observed a handful of times. V usage is TRBV27 and J usage is TRBJ1-2, with D maybe TRBD1 (6 bases). CDR3 length: 14 residues. Germline V gene data show CDR1 as MNHEY and CDR2 as SMNVEV (reference sequence). The V end lost 2 bases, the J end lost 7 bases, and 14 bases lay between the germline ends. The CDR3 protein is CASSLRQGIGGYTF. CDR3 bases: TGTGCCAGCAGTTTACGGCAGGGGATAGGTGGCTACACCTTC.

This clonotype was recorded a few times. The V call is TRBV7-9, the J call TRBJ2-5, with D perhaps matching TRBD1 (6 bases). This CDR3 is built from 13 residues. CDR1 SEHNR and CDR2 FQNEAQ come from the germline V gene (reference sequence). V lost 1 base and J 3 bases, leaving 6 bases between the germline ends. The CDR3: CASSLGTEETQYF. In DNA, the CDR3 is TGTGCCAGCAGCTTAGGGACAGAAGAGACCCAGTACTTC.

This clonotype occurred a few times. This chain uses TRBV19 with TRBJ2-1; the match to TRBD2 covers 12 bases. The germline V gene encodes CDR1 LNHDA and CDR2 SQIVND (reference sequence). The ends lost 5 bases at V and 8 bases at J; junction bases unmatched: 7. CDR3 length: 15 residues. CDR3 nucleotide sequence: TGTGCCAGTAGTGTAACTAGCGGGGGGCGGGATGAGCAGTTCTTC. Amino acid sequence: CASSVTSGGRDEQFF.

In DNA, the CDR3 is TGTGCCAGTAGTATACCGGGACAGGGCTACGAGCAGTACTTC. Its protein is CASSIPGQGYEQYF. J is TRBJ2-7 and V is TRBV19; 9 nucleotides align to TRBD1. In germline, CDR1 is LNHDA, CDR2 SQIVND (reference sequence). J lost 3 bases, V lost 2 bases, and 2 bases had no gene match. CDR3 length: 14 residues.

This clonotype was seen a few times. The chain combines TRBV6-2 or TRBV6-3 with TRBJ1-1, with 7 bases identical to TRBD1. The ends lost 6 bases at V and 3 bases at J; junction bases unmatched: 13. The CDR3 consists of 16 residues. Germline CDR1 MNHEY, CDR2 SVGEGT. The CDR3 DNA follows: TGTGCCAGCAGCTACGATAAAGGGGGCAGGGACACTGAAGCTTTCTTT. It is translated as CASSYDKGGRDTEAFF.

This clonotype has more than one count but fewer than ten. The chain is built from TRBV5-1 and TRBJ1-1; no clear D gene. The CDR3 consists of 16 residues. Trimming left V 1 base short and J 0 bases short, with 13 bases between. CDR1 and CDR2 from the germline V gene are SGHRS and YFSETQ. Written as DNA, the CDR3 is TGCGCCAGCAGCTTGTTGGGCCCCGGGGTGAACACTGAAGCTTTCTTT. Amino acids: CASSLLGPGVNTEAFF.